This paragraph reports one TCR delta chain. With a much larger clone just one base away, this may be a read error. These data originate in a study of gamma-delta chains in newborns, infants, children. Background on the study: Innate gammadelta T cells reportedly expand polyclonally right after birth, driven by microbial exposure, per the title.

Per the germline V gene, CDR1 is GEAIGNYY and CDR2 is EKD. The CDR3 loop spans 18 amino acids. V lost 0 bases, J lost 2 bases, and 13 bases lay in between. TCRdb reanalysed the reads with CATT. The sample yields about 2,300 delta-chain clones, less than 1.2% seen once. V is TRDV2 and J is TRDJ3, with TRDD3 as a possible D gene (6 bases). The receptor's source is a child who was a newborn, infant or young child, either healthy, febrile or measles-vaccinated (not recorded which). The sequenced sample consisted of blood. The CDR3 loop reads CACDTVGGSPWDTRQMFF. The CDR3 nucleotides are TGTGCCTGTGACACCGTCGGGGGGAGCCCCTGGGACACCCGACAGATGTTTTTC.